The source of this T cell receptor (beta chain) is a study of shared clonotypes between healthy human individuals. Whole-study findings and limits: Several donors had 4% to 6.5% of their naive CD4 clonotypes in common. Clonotype sharing among donors likely depends on sequencing depth.

The method was immunoSEQ multiplex PCR; TCRdb's version includes in-frame clones alone and lacks a portion of them. The repertoire has about 2.4 million clones, approximately 93% of them found once; the top ten carry about 0.38%. As regards this clone: What it recognizes is unknown.

The CDR3 has 16 amino acids. The V gene's germline CDR1 is SGHNT and CDR2 YENEEA. V was clipped by 5 bases and J by 0 bases; unmatched bases: 7. This receptor was identified in a man younger than 35 in good health. Some clones in this sample may be carry-over from other donors' samples. The sequencing input was naive CD4+ T cells from PBMCs. Indicated subset: CD45RA+ positively selected. The chain links TRBV11-3 to TRBJ2-1, with 7 bases fitting TRBD2. The CDR3 DNA reads TGTGCCAGCAGCCGCGGGGGTCAAAGCTCCTACAATGAGCAGTTCTTC. Its protein is CASSRGGQSSYNEQFF.